The 26 T cell receptor beta chains listed next were all sequenced from one sample in a study of T cells after posttransplantation cyclophosphamide. Methotrexate plus calcineurin inhibitor accompanied controls' myeloablative marrow transplants; sampling was 1 year later. TCRdb's table, derived via immunoSEQ multiplex PCR, lists solely in-frame clones and lacks some. The sample shows several thousand clones, around 79% of them seen only once. The sample in question was PBMCs, obtained after an allogeneic stem cell transplant with a calcineurin inhibitor and methotrexate. These receptors all come from a male patient between 40 and 49 years old who received an allogeneic stem cell transplant from an unrelated donor, was CMV-positive, and had chronic GVHD only. Certain T cells may be donor cells from the graft.

This chain connects TRBV6-5 to TRBJ1-5; 10 positions agree with TRBD1. V dropped 5 bases and J dropped 6; count of bases not matched to a gene: 7. This CDR3 has 15 amino acids. The V gene's germline CDR1 is MNHEY and CDR2 SVGAGI. CDR3 DNA: TGTGCCAGCAGTCCTCTTGGACAGGGGGTTCAGCCCCAGCATTTT. This encodes CASSPLGQGVQPQHF.

The chain employs TRBV7-8 and TRBJ2-7, with D possibly being TRBD1 (5 bases). Per germline, CDR1 SGHVS and CDR2 FQNEAQ. The CDR3 has 14 amino acids. Trimming stripped 4 bases from V and 3 bases from J, with 13 bases between. The CDR3 here is CASSSDSHSYEQYF. The CDR3 nucleotides read TGTGCCAGCAGCTCAGACAGCCATAGCTACGAGCAGTACTTC.

This chain links TRBV6-5 with TRBJ2-5; tentatively, D is TRBD2 (6 bases). The length of the CDR3 is 16 residues. Germline assignment: CDR1 MNHEY and CDR2 SVGAGI. Deletions cut 0 bases from V and 5 bases from J, with 16 bases between. This CDR3 reads CASSYSPGRGGETQYF. DNA for the CDR3: TGTGCCAGCAGTTACTCACCCGGGAGAGGAGGTGAGACCCAGTACTTC.

This CDR3 reads CSVRLGHGSTEAFF. For the CDR3, the DNA is TGCAGCGTTAGGTTGGGCCACGGAAGCACTGAAGCTTTCTTT. The chain joins TRBV29-1 to TRBJ1-1; D uncertain. Germline V CDR1 and CDR2: SQVTM, ANQGSEA. V lost 5 bases and J 4 bases, leaving 17 bases between the germline ends. The CDR3 is made up of 14 amino acids. Based on the CDR3 plus reference TRBV29-1 and TRBJ1-1, the full variable domain is SAVISQKPSRDICQRGTSLTIQCQVDSQVTMMFWYRQQPGQSLTLIATANQGSEATYESGFVIDKFPISRPNLTFSTLTVSNMSPEDSSIYLCSVRLGHGSTEAFFGQGTRLTVV.

The genes are TRBV10-1 and TRBJ1-2, with TRBD1 matching 7 bases. Germline CDR1 WNHNN, CDR2 SYGVQD (reference sequence). Germline trimming cut 2 bases from V and 8 bases from J; bases unmatched to any gene: 14. CDR3 length equals 16 residues. This chain's CDR3 is CASSEPCEGAPGGYTF. DNA for the CDR3: TGCGCCAGCAGTGAGCCCTGTGAGGGGGCCCCGGGAGGCTACACCTTC.

The chain has TRBV5-1 and TRBJ1-2, with TRBD1 matching 7 bases. Germline loops: CDR1 SGHRS, CDR2 YFSETQ. J gave up 6 bases and V 4 bases, and 6 bases lay outside the gene matches. The CDR3 runs to 13 residues. The CDR3 spells CASSTGQDNGYTF. In DNA, the CDR3 is TGCGCCAGCAGCACCGGACAGGATAATGGCTACACCTTC.

The chain employs TRBV6-5 and TRBJ2-7; D not certain. The CDR3 is 14 amino acids. Germline V lookup: CDR1 MNHEY, CDR2 SVGAGI. V lost 7 bases and J 2 bases, leaving 15 bases between the germline ends. The CDR3 is CASTESLFPYEQYF. DNA of the CDR3: TGTGCCAGCACCGAATCACTTTTCCCCTACGAGCAGTACTTC.

V usage is TRBV2 and J usage is TRBJ1-2; tentatively, D is TRBD1 (5 bases). V shed 4 bases and J shed 0 bases, with 12 bases lying between them. The CDR3 runs to 15 residues. CDR1 SNHLY and CDR2 FYNNEI come from the germline V gene. CDR3: CASSGRQGPNYGYTF. CDR3 in DNA: TGTGCCAGCAGTGGCCGTCAGGGCCCTAACTATGGCTACACCTTC.

The chain is built from TRBV4-2 and TRBJ1-2; weak D call: TRBD1 (5 bases). The V gene lost 1 base and the J gene lost 0 bases, with 15 bases spanning the gap. Germline-derived CDR1 and CDR2 are LGHNA and YNFKEQ. The CDR3 runs to 17 residues. The CDR3 nucleotides read TGTGCCAGCAGCCAAGTTGGGGCAGTAAAAGCTAACTATGGCTACACCTTC. This translates into CASSQVGAVKANYGYTF.

In nucleotides, the CDR3 is TGTGCCAGCAGCCACGACAAGAACACTGAAGCTTTCTTT. This gives the protein CASSHDKNTEAFF. This chain uses TRBV16 with TRBJ1-1; no clear D gene. CDR3 size: 13 residues. V lost 3 bases and J 1 base, leaving 6 bases between the germline ends. Germline CDR1 KGHSY, CDR2 FQNENV. Combining the CDR3 with reference TRBV16 and TRBJ1-1 gives the whole variable domain GEEVAQTPKHLVRGEGQKAKLYCAPIKGHSYVFWYQQVLKNEFKFLISFQNENVFDETGMPKERFSAKCLPNSPCSLEIQATKLEDSAVYFCASSHDKNTEAFFGQGTRLTVV.

The DNA for the CDR3 is TGTGCCAGCGGGATGACAGGGGGCTATGGCTACACCTTC. This sequence encodes CASGMTGGYGYTF. J is TRBJ1-2 and V is TRBV27; 9 positions agree with TRBD1. In germline, CDR1 is MNHEY, CDR2 SMNVEV (reference sequence). The CDR3 loop spans 13 amino acids. J gave up 4 bases and V 8 bases, and 5 bases lay outside the gene matches.

This clone occurred once. The J gene is TRBJ2-2, the V gene TRBV29-1, with 9 bases fitting TRBD2. V trimming: 8 bases; J trimming: 5 bases; junction bases outside the gene matches: 6. Per germline, CDR1 SQVTM and CDR2 ANQGSEA. This CDR3 spans 13 amino acids. This chain's CDR3 is CSFGAGGTGELFF. In nucleotides, the CDR3 is TGCAGCTTTGGGGCGGGAGGGACCGGGGAGCTGTTTTTT.

This clone came up once. This rearrangement joins TRBV4-3 to TRBJ2-5, with 7 bases identical to TRBD2. Looked up from germline, CDR1 is LGHNA and CDR2 is YSLEER. CDR3 length: 15 amino acids. V lost 5 bases and J lost 3; bases outside the gene matches: 9. The CDR3 DNA reads TGCGCCAGCAGCGTTAGACGCGGGGGAGAAGAGACCCAGTACTTC. Amino acid sequence: CASSVRRGGEETQYF.

The genes are TRBV13 and TRBJ1-1; 9 bases are shared with TRBD1. V gave up 5 bases and J gave up 3 bases; unmatched junction bases: 7. The germline gives CDR1 PRHDT, CDR2 FYEKMQ (reference sequence). The CDR3 runs 15 residues. The CDR3 sequence: CASSPYRGLDTEAFF. CDR3 in DNA: TGTGCCAGCAGCCCGTACAGGGGGCTTGACACTGAAGCTTTCTTT.

Here the CDR3 DNA reads TGTGCCTGGAGTGGGCTAGCGGGAGGGGAGCAGTTCTTC. Its protein product is CAWSGLAGGEQFF. The rearrangement joins TRBV30 to TRBJ2-1; 12 positions agree with TRBD2. CDR1 is GTSNPN and CDR2 is SVGIG in the germline V gene (reference sequence). The CDR3 consists of 13 residues. The J segment lost 10 bases and the V segment lost 1 base, leaving 2 bases of the junction unmatched.

The chain joins TRBV7-9 to TRBJ1-1; TRBD1 is a possible D gene (5 bases). CDR3 size: 14 residues. The V end lost 3 bases, the J end lost 0 bases, and 8 bases lay between the germline ends. CDR1 and CDR2 (germline): SEHNR, FQNEAQ (reference sequence). DNA for the CDR3: TGTGCCAGCAGCTTGGGACTTCTGAACACTGAAGCTTTCTTT. Translation: CASSLGLLNTEAFF.

The J gene is TRBJ1-2, the V gene TRBV19, with TRBD1 matching 10 bases. V lost 3 bases and J lost 4; bases outside the gene matches: 5. CDR1 is LNHDA and CDR2 is SQIVND in the germline V gene (reference sequence). The CDR3 is 15 residues long. CDR3 DNA sequence: TGTGCCAGTAGTATCGGGACAGGGGTAGGCTATGGCTACACCTTC. It codes for CASSIGTGVGYGYTF.

CDR3 amino acids: CASSYTSGTYNEQFF. The CDR3 region has the DNA TGTGCCAGCAGCTACACTAGCGGGACCTACAATGAGCAGTTCTTC. The chain uses TRBV11-2 and TRBJ2-1, with TRBD2 matching over 10 bases. This CDR3 has 15 residues. J gave up 2 bases and V 4 bases, and 2 bases lay outside the gene matches. From germline, CDR1 is SGHAT and CDR2 FQNNGV.

The chain joins TRBV14 to TRBJ1-4, with a weak D call TRBD1 (6 bases). CDR1 and CDR2 (germline): SGHDN, FVKESK. V gave up 2 bases and J gave up 7 bases, with 8 bases separating them. CDR3 size: 13 residues. CDR3 in amino acids: CASSQTGSEKLFF. The CDR3, as DNA: TGTGCCAGCAGCCAAACAGGGAGTGAAAAACTGTTTTTT.

The rearrangement links TRBV5-6 to TRBJ2-6; 11 positions match TRBD1. This CDR3 has 18 amino acids. J gave up 1 base and V 4 bases, and 7 bases lay outside the gene matches. Per germline, CDR1 SGHDT and CDR2 YYEEEE. Written as DNA, the CDR3 is TGTGCCAGCAGCCGACTAGGGACAGGGGGTTCTGGGGCCAACGTCCTGACTTTC. Translating it yields CASSRLGTGGSGANVLTF.

V gene TRBV9 combines with J gene TRBJ2-7; 11 nucleotides agree with TRBD2. Germline-derived CDR1 and CDR2 are SGDLS and YYNGEE. V shed 0 bases, J shed 6 bases, and the junction held 8 bases outside the gene matches. This CDR3 has 16 amino acids. CDR3 sequence: CASSVGLAGGQAEQYF. In nucleotides, the CDR3 is TGTGCCAGCAGCGTAGGTCTAGCGGGAGGCCAGGCCGAGCAGTACTTC.

The V and J genes are TRBV2 and TRBJ2-1, with 8 bases that match TRBD2. Germline V gene lookup returns CDR1 SNHLY and CDR2 FYNNEI. The CDR3 runs 13 residues. V was pared by 6 bases and J by 6 bases, with 4 bases of the junction left unmatched. As DNA, the CDR3 is TGTGCCAGCAGGCGGACTAGCATCAATGAGCAGTTCTTC. This sequence encodes CASRRTSINEQFF.

The V gene is TRBV4-2, the J gene TRBJ2-4; possible D gene TRBD2, 5 bases. Germline assignment: CDR1 LGHNA and CDR2 YNFKEQ. V shed 0 bases and J shed 3 bases, with 12 bases lying between them. This CDR3 is built from 16 residues. CDR3 in DNA: TGTGCCAGCAGCCAAGAATACCTAGGAGGCAAAAACATTCAGTACTTC. This translates into CASSQEYLGGKNIQYF.

The CDR3, as DNA: TGTGCCATCAGTGATGAAGCGGACTCCTACGAGCAGTACTTC. Translation: CAISDEADSYEQYF. The chain joins TRBV10-3 to TRBJ2-7; maybe TRBD2 (5 bases). Germline V gene lookup returns CDR1 ENHRY and CDR2 SYGVKD. V shed 3 bases and J shed 0 bases, with 9 bases lying between them. The CDR3 runs 14 residues.

The gene calls are TRBV7-2 and TRBJ1-4, with D tentatively TRBD1 (5 bases). Trimming left V 8 bases short and J 7 bases short, with 17 bases between. CDR1 SGHTA and CDR2 FQGNSA come from the germline V gene. The CDR3 contains 14 residues. The CDR3 coding sequence is TGTGCCAGCCGACACGACAGCGAGAGTGAAAAACTGTTTTTT. It translates to CASRHDSESEKLFF.

The chain recombines TRBV7-8 with TRBJ1-2; the match to TRBD1 covers 7 bases. The CDR3 is made up of 16 amino acids. V shed 4 bases and J 2 bases; nucleotides not matched to a gene: 10. The V gene's germline CDR1 is SGHVS and CDR2 FQNEAQ. CDR3 loop: CASSSLGGGLNYGYTF. The CDR3 bases are TGTGCCAGCAGCTCACTAGGAGGGGGCCTGAACTATGGCTACACCTTC.